Each of the 5 T cell receptor beta chains below was sequenced from the same sample in a study of T cell responses to AZD1222 COVID-19 vaccine. The data were produced by immunoSEQ multiplex PCR, yet TCRdb's version contains in-frame clones alone and is incomplete. Of under 55,000 clones listed, about 86% are singletons. Source: peripheral blood, taken on day 0 of AZD1222 vaccination. The origin of the receptors is an adult in good health.

The chain is built from TRBV29-1 and TRBJ2-7; D may be TRBD1 (6 bases). Germline V gene sequence: CDR1 SQVTM, CDR2 ANQGSEA. The CDR3 extends over 12 amino acids. Trimming pared 7 bases from V and 2 bases from J, leaving 12 bases between. This CDR3 reads CSAWTATYEQYF. CDR3 bases: TGCAGCGCCTGGACAGCCACCTACGAGCAGTACTTC.

This clone was seen once. The chain uses TRBV5-4 and TRBJ2-7; TRBD2 might be the D (6 bases). Trimming cost V 0 bases and J 6 bases, with 10 bases left between them. This CDR3 region has 13 residues. Looked up from germline, CDR1 is SGHNT and CDR2 is YYREEE (reference sequence). The CDR3: CASSLAGSAEQYF. The CDR3 bases are TGTGCCAGCAGCTTGGCCGGGAGCGCCGAGCAGTACTTC.

The gene calls are TRBV5-1 and TRBJ2-1; D gene uncertain. The CDR3 has 12 residues. Per germline, CDR1 SGHRS and CDR2 YFSETQ. Trimming stripped 2 bases from V and 7 bases from J, with 7 bases between. The DNA for the CDR3 is TGCGCCAGCAGCTTAGGAAATAATGAGCAGTTCTTC. Its protein product is CASSLGNNEQFF. The entire variable domain, with the rest obtained from reference TRBV5-1 and TRBJ2-1, is as follows: KAGVTQTPRYLIKTRGQQVTLSCSPISGHRSVSWYQQTPGQGLQFLFEYFSETQRNKGNFPGRFSGRQFSNSRSEMNVSTLELGDSALYLCASSLGNNEQFFGPGTRLTVL.

This chain joins TRBV28 and TRBJ2-3, with 10 bases that match TRBD2. CDR3 size: 14 residues. CDR1 is MDHEN and CDR2 is SYDVKM in the germline V gene. After removal of 5 bases from V and 7 bases from J, the junction contained 6 bases not matched to a gene. CDR3 protein: CASSIASGGNTQYF. The CDR3, as DNA: TGTGCCAGCAGTATTGCTAGCGGGGGAAATACGCAGTATTTT.

The chain recombines TRBV6-5 with TRBJ1-2, with D hard to call. Trimming took 0 bases from V and 1 from J, leaving 6 bases between them. This CDR3 is built from 14 residues. Germline-derived CDR1 and CDR2 are MNHEY and SVGAGI. CDR3 region: CASSYSELNYGYTF. CDR3 DNA sequence: TGTGCCAGCAGTTACTCGGAACTTAACTATGGCTACACCTTC.